This is a list of T cell receptor beta chains from one sample in a study of T cells in Graves' hyperthyroidism and ophthalmopathy. TCRdb re-analysed the multiplex PCR reads in MiXCR, keeping a single row per CDR3 protein. The sample lists 540,000 or so distinct CDR3 sequences, about 15% seen once, with roughly 7.3% in the top ten. The sequencing input was blood. The receptor set was obtained from a woman aged 25 to 45 with Graves' hyperthyroidism. Both conserved end residues are part of each CDR3. D genes are given only for firm matches. The size entry is marked missing in some rows and otherwise reads once, few, many or a size class.

TRBJ2-5 | NA | NA | 16 | TRBV13 | CASSPPGGGIGETQYF | TGTGCCAGCAGCCCCCCAGGGGGGGGGATCGGTGAGACCCAGTACTTC
TRBJ2-7 | NA | NA | 16 | TRBV7-9 | CASSLVAPGTQYEQYF | TGTGCCAGCAGCTTAGTGGCCCCCGGGACCCAATACGAGCAGTACTTC
TRBJ2-1 | NA | few | 14 | TRBV7-2 | CASRLLPIHVEQFF | TGTGCCAGCAGACTCTTACCCATTCACGTTGAGCAGTTCTTC
TRBJ2-1 | NA | NA | 15 | TRBV3-1 | CASSLRTASYNEQFF | TGTGCCAGCAGCCTCCGGACAGCGTCATACAATGAGCAGTTCTTC
TRBJ2-7 | NA | many | 14 | TRBV20-1 | CSATREGPYYEQYF | TGCAGTGCTACCAGAGAGGGACCGTACTACGAGCAGTACTTC
TRBJ2-1 | TRBD2 | many | 16 | TRBV7-8 | CASSLVVASGYNEQFF | TGTGCCAGCAGCTTAGTAGTGGCTAGCGGGTACAATGAGCAGTTCTTC
TRBJ1-1 | NA | many | 17 | TRBV11-2 | CASSLGDRTPWYTEAFF | TGTGCCAGCAGCTTAGGAGACAGGACGCCCTGGTACACTGAAGCTTTCTTT
TRBJ2-1 | TRBD2 | many | 15 | TRBV27 | CASSLSGRWGNEQFF | TGTGCCAGCAGTTTGAGCGGGAGGTGGGGTAATGAGCAGTTCTTC
TRBJ1-2 | TRBD1 | many | 15 | TRBV7-9 | CASSLGRDSYYGYTF | TGTGCCAGCAGCTTAGGTCGGGACAGCTACTATGGCTACACCTTC
TRBJ2-7 | TRBD2 | many | 16 | TRBV28 | CASKISGTRSSYEQYF | TGTGCCAGCAAAATTTCCGGGACTAGGAGCTCCTACGAGCAGTACTTC
TRBJ2-3 | TRBD2 | few | 12 | TRBV20-1 | CSVPSGTDTQYF | TGCAGTGTCCCTAGCGGGACAGATACGCAGTATTTT
TRBJ2-7 | NA | NA | 14 | TRBV4-1 | CASSQDRGTYEQYF | TGCGCCAGCAGCCAAGATAGGGGAACCTACGAGCAGTACTTC
TRBJ2-5 | NA | NA | 15 | TRBV6-5 | CASSYSSGPQETQYF | TGTGCCAGCAGTTACTCCTCAGGGCCCCAAGAGACCCAGTACTTC
TRBJ2-1 | TRBD2 | many | 16 | TRBV7-3 | CASSGPGLASYNEQFF | TGTGCCAGCAGCGGCCCGGGACTAGCGTCATACAATGAGCAGTTCTTC
TRBJ2-3 | NA | many | 12 | TRBV20-1 | CSAPPESDTQYF | TGCAGTGCCCCTCCCGAGTCAGATACGCAGTATTTT
TRBJ2-1 | TRBD2 | NA | 18 | TRBV9 | CASSVRGLSWESYNEQFF | TGTGCCAGCAGCGTACGGGGACTATCCTGGGAGTCCTACAATGAGCAGTTCTTC
TRBJ1-5 | NA | many | 14 | TRBV2 | CASTKGFLDQPQHF | TGTGCGTCAACAAAGGGATTCCTGGATCAGCCCCAGCATTTT
TRBJ1-5 | NA | many | 16 | TRBV2 | CASSERGGKLGQPQHF | TGTGCCAGCAGCGAAAGGGGGGGGAAGTTAGGTCAGCCCCAGCATTTT
TRBJ2-7 | NA | many | 13 | TRBV7-2 | CASSRGAPGEQYF | TGTGCCAGCAGCAGGGGAGCCCCGGGGGAGCAGTACTTC
TRBJ1-6 | NA | NA | 13 | TRBV30 | CAWRVQADSPLHF | TGTGCCTGGCGTGTACAGGCGGATTCACCCCTCCACTTT
TRBJ2-1 | TRBD2 | many | 15 | TRBV7-7 | CASSLQLAEYNEQFF | TGTGCTAGCAGCTTACAGCTAGCGGAATACAATGAGCAGTTCTTC
TRBJ1-2 | TRBD1 | many | 13 | TRBV5-1 | CASSPGQGYGYTF | TGTGCCAGCAGCCCCGGACAGGGGTACGGCTACACCTTC
TRBJ2-1 | NA | NA | 16 | TRBV7-3 | CASSLFPGVDGNEQFF | TGTGCCAGCAGCTTATTTCCGGGAGTCGATGGCAATGAGCAGTTCTTC
TRBJ2-1 | TRBD2 | many | 15 | TRBV13 | CASSLGAGGLNEQFF | TGTGCCAGCAGCTTAGGAGCGGGAGGGCTGAATGAGCAGTTCTTC
TRBJ2-1 | TRBD2 | few | 15 | TRBV27 | CASCTGTSGLNEQFF | TGTGCCAGCTGTACCGGGACTAGCGGATTAAATGAGCAGTTCTTC
TRBJ2-1 | NA | many | 14 | TRBV12-3/TRBV12-4 | CASSRQLRGNEQFF | TGTGCCAGCAGTCGACAACTTAGGGGGAATGAGCAGTTCTTC
TRBJ2-5 | NA | NA | 13 | TRBV27 | CASSPGPAETQYF | TGTGCCAGCAGTCCGGGGCCGGCGGAGACCCAGTACTTC
TRBJ2-1 | TRBD2 | many | 14 | TRBV20-1 | CSARDSGRAREQFF | TGCAGTGCTAGAGATAGCGGGAGGGCCCGTGAGCAGTTCTTC
TRBJ1-4 | TRBD1 | NA | 14 | TRBV30 | CAWNRQGRNEKLFF | TGTGCCTGGAACCGACAGGGGAGGAATGAAAAACTGTTTTTT
TRBJ2-7 | TRBD2 | many | 12 | TRBV2 | CASELAGGEQYF | TGTGCCAGCGAACTAGCGGGAGGCGAGCAGTACTTC
TRBJ2-3 | NA | many | 15 | TRBV14 | CASSQPNPRTDTQYF | TGTGCCAGCAGCCAGCCCAACCCCCGCACAGATACGCAGTATTTT
TRBJ1-2 | NA | few | 16 | TRBV15 | CATSRAGRVNFYGYTF | TGTGCCACCAGCAGAGCGGGCAGGGTTAATTTCTATGGCTACACCTTC
TRBJ1-1 | TRBD1 | many | 16 | TRBV18 | CASSPPGGQGRTEAFF | TGTGCCAGCTCACCACCGGGGGGACAGGGGCGTACTGAAGCTTTCTTT
TRBJ1-5 | TRBD1 | many | 16 | TRBV12-5 | CASGLVAGGVSQPQHF | TGTGCTAGTGGTTTGGTGGCAGGGGGGGTTAGCCAGCCCCAGCATTTT
TRBJ2-7 | NA | many | 13 | TRBV7-8 | CASSRQMSYEQYF | TGTGCCAGCAGCCGACAGATGAGCTACGAGCAGTACTTC
TRBJ2-7 | NA | many | 13 | TRBV30 | CAWSTTPPYEQYF | TGTGCCTGGAGTACCACTCCCCCCTACGAGCAGTACTTC
TRBJ2-1 | TRBD1 | many | 14 | TRBV6-2/TRBV6-3 | CASSRHSGGVEQFF | TGTGCCAGCAGTCGACACTCAGGGGGTGTTGAGCAGTTCTTC
TRBJ1-4 | NA | NA | 14 | TRBV7-9 | CASSRTPAGEKLFF | TGTGCCAGCAGCCGGACACCCGCCGGTGAAAAACTGTTTTTT
TRBJ2-4 | NA | NA | 12 | TRBV20-1 | CSTIGTKNIQYF | TGCAGTACGATAGGGACCAAAAACATTCAGTACTTC
TRBJ2-7 | NA | many | 18 | TRBV28 | CASSPTTIKTFFLYEQYF | TGTGCCAGCAGCCCCACCACCATAAAGACATTTTTCCTCTACGAGCAGTACTTC